Listed below are T cell receptor beta chains from one sample, sequenced in a study of molecular identifiers for immune sequencing clone quantification. Using its own MiXCR run on the PCR reads, TCRdb lists one record per CDR3 protein. Of under 650,000 distinct CDR3 sequences in the sample, nearly 20% were seen once. Sequencing was carried out using naive CD8+ T cells from blood, with Jurkat cell RNA spiked in. These receptors came from a human donor in good health. Some libraries in this study had Jurkat cell RNA spiked in. CDR3s leave out the opening cysteine and the closing phenylalanine or tryptophan. Fields, in order: CDR3 protein, J gene, V gene.

CDR3aa: ASSFRRGGHSQETQY
j_gene: TRBJ2-5
v_gene: TRBV7-9

CDR3aa: ASSPTHRGLSTDTQY
j_gene: TRBJ2-3
v_gene: TRBV27

CDR3aa: ASSPNPGGPGNEQF
j_gene: TRBJ2-1
v_gene: TRBV13

CDR3aa: ASSAGAGTQY
j_gene: TRBJ2-5
v_gene: TRBV7-7

CDR3aa: ASSVVGLADAQY
j_gene: TRBJ2-7
v_gene: TRBV9

CDR3aa: ASSRDRDPNTGELF
j_gene: TRBJ2-2
v_gene: TRBV14

CDR3aa: ASSPRDSYLLPQH
j_gene: TRBJ1-5
v_gene: TRBV19

CDR3aa: ASSPRISYEQY
j_gene: TRBJ2-7
v_gene: TRBV27

CDR3aa: ASSFWRTSGSNEQY
j_gene: TRBJ2-7
v_gene: TRBV28

CDR3aa: ASSSPILRGRRSQNIQY
j_gene: TRBJ2-4
v_gene: TRBV5-6

CDR3aa: SAMGAMNTEAF
j_gene: TRBJ1-1
v_gene: TRBV20-1

CDR3aa: AQSGGTTEAF
j_gene: TRBJ1-1
v_gene: TRBV7-9

CDR3aa: ASSTTAGDTEAF
j_gene: TRBJ1-1
v_gene: TRBV19

CDR3aa: SVFGQDYGYT
j_gene: TRBJ1-2
v_gene: TRBV29-1

CDR3aa: ASRGQGAFDEQY
j_gene: TRBJ2-7
v_gene: TRBV28

CDR3aa: ASSARDRLNQPQH
j_gene: TRBJ1-5
v_gene: TRBV4-2

CDR3aa: ASRESGDYGYT
j_gene: TRBJ1-2
v_gene: TRBV28

CDR3aa: VSSFATGGYEQY
j_gene: TRBJ2-7
v_gene: TRBV27

CDR3aa: AGSLTRTGESSYNEQF
j_gene: TRBJ2-1
v_gene: TRBV7-9

CDR3aa: AISARGVGTDTQY
j_gene: TRBJ2-3
v_gene: TRBV10-3

CDR3aa: ASSYNGLAGGPYISYEQY
j_gene: TRBJ2-7
v_gene: TRBV6-2/TRBV6-3

CDR3aa: ASSDWDSMNTEAF
j_gene: TRBJ1-1
v_gene: TRBV25-1